The 3 T cell receptor beta chains reported below all come from one sample, sequenced in a study of CD8 T cells in ankylosing spondylitis (dated by TCRdb to about 2017). Library method: 5' RACE. These reads were obtained on an Illumina HiSeq 2500. TCRdb redid the processing of the public reads, applying fastp at Q25 and MiXCR, and retained in-frame beta chains. Rows matching on CDR3 protein sequence are summarized as one entry with the most common DNA and genes. The sample contains 190,000 or so distinct CDR3 sequences, around 13% of them found a single time. The ten biggest clones cover approximately 15% of the sample. Sequencing input: blood, either unsorted or a sorted T cell fraction (not recorded which). Receptor source: a male donor with ankylosing spondylitis or in good health (not recorded which).

This clonotype appeared a single time. The V gene is TRBV30, the J gene TRBJ2-7, with D perhaps TRBD2 (6 bases). CDR1 is GTSNPN and CDR2 is SVGIG in the germline V gene (reference sequence). Between the trimmed V and J ends, which lost 7 bases and 0 bases, there was a span of 13 bases. The CDR3 totals 13 residues. The CDR3: CASTLADSYEQYF. CDR3 nucleotides: TGTGCCTCCACATTAGCGGACTCCTACGAGCAGTACTTC.

The gene calls are TRBV19 and TRBJ2-2; TRBD2 agrees at 12 bases. V gave up 3 bases and J gave up 7 bases; unmatched junction bases: 15. The CDR3 spans 19 residues. CDR1 is LNHDA and CDR2 is SQIVND in the germline V gene (reference sequence). The CDR3 here is CASSIGTSGPERPSGELFF. Written as DNA, the CDR3 is TGTGCCAGTAGTATCGGGACTAGCGGGCCCGAACGTCCCAGCGGGGAGCTGTTTTTT.

In this sample, this clonotype turned up a few times. This rearrangement joins TRBV9 to TRBJ2-1; TRBD2 matches at 11 bases. The V gene end was trimmed by 0 bases and the J gene end by 7 bases; junction bases not matched to a gene: 12. This CDR3 contains 18 residues. Looked up from germline, CDR1 is SGDLS and CDR2 is YYNGEE. The CDR3 DNA sequence: TGTGCCAGCAGCGTAGGAGTCAAACTAGCGGGAGCAGGTAATGAGCAGTTCTTC. Translating it yields CASSVGVKLAGAGNEQFF.